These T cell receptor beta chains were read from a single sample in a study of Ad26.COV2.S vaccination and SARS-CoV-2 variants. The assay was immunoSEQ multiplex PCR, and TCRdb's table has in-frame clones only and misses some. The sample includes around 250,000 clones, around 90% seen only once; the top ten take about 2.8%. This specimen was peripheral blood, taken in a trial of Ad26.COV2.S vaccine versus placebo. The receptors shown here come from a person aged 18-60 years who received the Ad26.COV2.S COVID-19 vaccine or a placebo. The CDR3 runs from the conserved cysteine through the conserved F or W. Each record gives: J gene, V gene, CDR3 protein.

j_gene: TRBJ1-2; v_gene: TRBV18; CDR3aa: CASSLLGQPGYTF
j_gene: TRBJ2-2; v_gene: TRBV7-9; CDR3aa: CASSLTAGATGELFF
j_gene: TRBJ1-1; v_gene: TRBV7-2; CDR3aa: CASSYRKGSHTEAFF
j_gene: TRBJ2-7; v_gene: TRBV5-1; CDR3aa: CASSLALQGSSYEQYF
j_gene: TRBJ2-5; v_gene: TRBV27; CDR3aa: CASSLPEAQYF
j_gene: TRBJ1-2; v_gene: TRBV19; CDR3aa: CASRRPENYGYTF
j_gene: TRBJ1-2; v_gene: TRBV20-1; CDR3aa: CSASRRLGHGYTF
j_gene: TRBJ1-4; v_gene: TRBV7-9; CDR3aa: CASSSTGLEKLFF
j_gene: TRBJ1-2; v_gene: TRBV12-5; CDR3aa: CASGSTGGGIYGYTF
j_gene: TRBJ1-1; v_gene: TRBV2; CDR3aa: CASSRGQGVRNTEAFF
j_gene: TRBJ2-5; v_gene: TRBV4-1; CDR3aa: CASSLTTGKETQYF
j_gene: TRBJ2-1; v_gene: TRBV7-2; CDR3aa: CASSLAGPMRNEQFF
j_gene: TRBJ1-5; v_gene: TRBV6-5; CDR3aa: CASSPYGGGEQPQHF
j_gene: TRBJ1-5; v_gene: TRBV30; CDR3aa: CAWSQKGQPQHF
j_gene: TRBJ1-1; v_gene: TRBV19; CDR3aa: CASSAGVMNTEAFF
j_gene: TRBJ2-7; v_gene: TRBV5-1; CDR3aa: CASSLGQGTTFVGEQYF
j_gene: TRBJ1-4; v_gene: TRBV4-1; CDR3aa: CASRLPGQGPNEKLFF
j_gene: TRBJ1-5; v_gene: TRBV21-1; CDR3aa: CASSKGGGFSNQPQHF
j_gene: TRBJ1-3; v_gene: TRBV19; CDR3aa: CASSSLDSSGNTIYF
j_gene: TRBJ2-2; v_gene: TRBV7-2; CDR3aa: CASSFDNTGELFF
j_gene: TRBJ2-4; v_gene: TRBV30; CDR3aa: CAYGQAAAKNIQYF
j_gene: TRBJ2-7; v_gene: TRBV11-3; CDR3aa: CASSFQHRSTYEQYF
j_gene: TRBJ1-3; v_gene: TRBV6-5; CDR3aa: CASRTQEGAGNTIYF
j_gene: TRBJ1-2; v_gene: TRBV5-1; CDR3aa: CASSRGTASYGYTF
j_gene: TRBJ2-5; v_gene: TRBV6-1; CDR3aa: CASSESPGVGETQYF
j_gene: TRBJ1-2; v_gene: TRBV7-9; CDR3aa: CASSLEQTSGGYTF
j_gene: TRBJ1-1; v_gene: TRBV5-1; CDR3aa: CASNLGGNANTEAFF
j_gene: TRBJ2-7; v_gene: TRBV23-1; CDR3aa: CASSQSRQGSYEQYF
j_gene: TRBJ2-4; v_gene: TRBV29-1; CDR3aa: CSVETRGIQNIQYF
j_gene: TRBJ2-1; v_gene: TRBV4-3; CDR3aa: CASSQLPRESNEQFF
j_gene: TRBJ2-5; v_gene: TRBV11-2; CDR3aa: CASSSLGRGGRETQYF
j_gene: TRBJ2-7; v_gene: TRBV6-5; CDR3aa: CASRLEGQDSYEQYF
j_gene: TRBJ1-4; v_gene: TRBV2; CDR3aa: CASTRLPKTEKLFF
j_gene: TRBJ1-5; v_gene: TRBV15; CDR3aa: CATSSGTFPPQHF
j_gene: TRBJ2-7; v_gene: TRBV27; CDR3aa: CASSPLGTRSYEQYF
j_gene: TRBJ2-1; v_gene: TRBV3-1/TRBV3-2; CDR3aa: CASSQAGRAYNEQFF
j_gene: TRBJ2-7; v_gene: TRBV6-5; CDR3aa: CASSRSGQGVYEQYF
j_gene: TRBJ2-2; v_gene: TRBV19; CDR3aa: CASSISANTGELFF
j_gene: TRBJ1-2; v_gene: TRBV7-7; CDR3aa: CASSLAVRQGMLGYTF
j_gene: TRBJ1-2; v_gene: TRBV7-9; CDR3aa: CASSIAGTGNGYTF
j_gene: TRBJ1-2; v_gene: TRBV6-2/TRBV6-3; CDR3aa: CASSTRDTLYYGYTF
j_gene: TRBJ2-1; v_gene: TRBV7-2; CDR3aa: CASSGGGADNEQFF
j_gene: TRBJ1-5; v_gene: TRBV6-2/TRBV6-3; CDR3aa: CASSEDRTSNQPQHF
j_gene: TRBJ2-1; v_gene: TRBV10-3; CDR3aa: CAISEDSFNEQFF
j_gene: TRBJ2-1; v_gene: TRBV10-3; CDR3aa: CAVSGGATYEQFF
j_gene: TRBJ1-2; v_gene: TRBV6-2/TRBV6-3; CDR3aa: CASSYSGQADGYTF
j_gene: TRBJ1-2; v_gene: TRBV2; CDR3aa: CASSERGQGVYGYTF
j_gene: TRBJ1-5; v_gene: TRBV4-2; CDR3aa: CASSQDWKQPQHF
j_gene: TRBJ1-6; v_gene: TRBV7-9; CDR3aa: CASSLRRANSPLHF
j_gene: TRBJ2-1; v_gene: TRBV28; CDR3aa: CASSRAAMKQFF
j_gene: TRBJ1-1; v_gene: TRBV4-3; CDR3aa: CASSLGVTGQLLSDTEAFF
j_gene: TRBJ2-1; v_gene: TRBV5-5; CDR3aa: CASSLKGAVGNEQFF
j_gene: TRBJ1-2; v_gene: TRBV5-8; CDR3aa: CASSPDRVGGYTF
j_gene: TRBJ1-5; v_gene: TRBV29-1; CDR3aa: CKGRGCRQPQHF